The source of this T cell receptor (beta chain) is a study of shared clonotypes between healthy human individuals. Study context: Each donor contributed plates that comprised three CD4 naive, three CD4 memory, two CD8 naive and one CD8 memory.

The assay was carried out at the deep level. Only in-frame clones appear in the TCRdb table, and some are missing; sequencing was by immunoSEQ multiplex PCR. Of some 1.5 million clones in the sample, under 99% are singletons; the top ten hold 0.45%. The sequence was collected from a man younger than 45 in good health. Material: naive CD4+ T cells sorted from blood. Specified subset: CD45RA+ positively selected.

CDR3 loop: CSVEHRTSRSNEQFF. The CDR3 nucleotides are TGCAGCGTTGAACACCGTACCTCCCGTTCGAATGAGCAGTTCTTC. This rearrangement joins TRBV29-1 to TRBJ2-1, with D uncertain. The germline CDR1 and CDR2 sequences are SQVTM and ANQGSEA. The V and J ends lost 2 bases and 7 bases respectively, with 18 bases between them. This CDR3 has 15 amino acids.